The 4 T cell receptor beta chains presented below share a single source sample, sequenced in a study of T-cell memory formation after mild COVID-19. TCRdb called the 5' RACE reads again in MiXCR, with one record for every CDR3 protein. The table has hundreds of thousands of distinct CDR3 sequences, 25% to 30% seen once; the top ten hold 13%. Sequences were obtained from PBMCs or a T cell subset sorted from them (not recorded which). The receptors originated from an adult woman who had mild COVID-19 (a few samples of this study predate the infection). Cell type and time point are not known.

Only a few counts were recorded for this clonotype. This rearrangement joins TRBV2 to TRBJ2-7; 10 nucleotides agree with TRBD1. This CDR3 has 15 residues. Germline CDR1 SNHLY, CDR2 FYNNEI. Trimming removed 5 bases from V and 3 bases from J; junction bases left unmatched: 7. The CDR3 region is CASSRRRDRGYEQYF. The CDR3 DNA is TGTGCCAGCAGTCGGAGACGGGACAGGGGCTACGAGCAGTACTTC.

This clonotype has a handful of counts. The chain employs TRBV20-1 and TRBJ1-1; the D gene is possibly TRBD1 (5 bases). Germline V CDR1 and CDR2: DFQATT, SNEGSKA (reference sequence). The CDR3 loop spans 18 amino acids. Between the trimmed V and J ends, which lost 1 base and 2 bases, there was a span of 23 bases. CDR3 DNA: TGCAGTGCTAGAGTTAATCTGGTGCAGGGCCTAGATAACACTGAAGCTTTCTTT. Encoded protein: CSARVNLVQGLDNTEAFF.

This clonotype was seen a few times. V gene TRBV12-3 or TRBV12-4 combines with J gene TRBJ2-3; TRBD2 agrees at 12 bases. The CDR3 runs to 15 residues. V lost 3 bases to trimming and J lost 7 bases; unmatched junction nucleotides: 5. In nucleotides, the CDR3 is TGTGCCAGCAGTTTCTCTAGCGGGGGGGCCAATACGCAGTATTTT. It translates to CASSFSSGGANTQYF.

This sequence joins TRBV6-5 and TRBJ2-1; D possibly corresponds to TRBD2 (7 bases). Per the germline V gene, CDR1 is MNHEY and CDR2 is SVGAGI. The V end was cut by 4 bases, the J end by 5 bases, with 18 bases between. The CDR3 sequence is 16 residues long. The CDR3 is CASSSEVGGADNEQFF. The CDR3 DNA sequence: TGTGCCAGCAGTTCTGAGGTGGGGGGGGCCGACAATGAGCAGTTCTTC.